This T cell receptor (beta chain) was profiled in a study of blood T cell repertoires in COVID-19. Overall study context: T cells, B-cell-depleted T cells, or PBMCs provided the cDNA or gDNA that served as material.

Participants reported their clinical history, and cohort assignment relied on those reports. Germline values: CDR1 LNHDA, CDR2 SQIVND (reference sequence). Unmatched junction bases numbered 9, after V lost 6 bases and J lost 5 bases. The CDR3 runs to 14 residues. This clone was counted once. In the authors' methods: Counts of nucleated cells, estimated from reference gene primer amplification, were obtained. Assay: immunoSEQ multiplex PCR; the TCRdb copy retains only in-frame clones and omits some. D and trimming come from the DNA, and the V and J calls and clone size come from that table. The table records hundreds of thousands of clones, roughly 80% of them present only once.

The sequencing input was PBMCs or T cells enriched from blood (not recorded which). The V gene is TRBV19, the J gene TRBJ2-5, with 7 bases lining up with TRBD1. The receptor was isolated from a man in his forties who had been exposed to COVID-19. Written as DNA, the CDR3 is TGTGCCAGTAGGGCCTTACAGGGGTCGGAGACCCAGTACTTC. It yields the protein CASRALQGSETQYF.